These 29 T cell receptor beta chains originate from one sample sequenced in a study of graft-versus-host responses after intestinal transplantation. Antigens for these TCRs are unknown. Sequencing was performed with immunoSEQ multiplex PCR; in TCRdb, only in-frame clones are kept and a portion is missing. The table records about 99,000 clones, 80% to 95% of them present only once. The specimen comprised unstimulated CD8+ T cells sorted from spleen or lymph node cells, sampled before intestinal transplant. The receptor set was obtained from a human donor who received an intestinal transplant.

The chain employs TRBV11-1 and TRBJ2-5, with 14 bases fitting TRBD2. V shed 5 bases and J 5 bases; nucleotides not matched to a gene: 7. Per germline, CDR1 SGHAT and CDR2 FQDESV (reference sequence). The length of the CDR3 is 16 residues. CDR3: CASSRGLAGGRETQYF. The DNA for the CDR3 is TGTGCCAGCAGCCGAGGACTAGCGGGGGGCCGGGAGACCCAGTACTTC.

CDR3 protein: CASSFSGEYGYTF. The DNA for the CDR3 is TGTGCCAGCAGTTTTTCGGGGGAGTATGGCTACACCTTC. This chain joins TRBV27 and TRBJ1-2, with D perhaps TRBD1 (5 bases). Trimming took 3 bases from V and 5 from J, leaving 10 bases between them. The CDR3 extends over 13 amino acids. CDR1 is MNHEY and CDR2 is SMNVEV in the germline V gene (reference sequence).

This rearrangement joins TRBV5-1 to TRBJ2-3; 8 positions agree with TRBD2. This CDR3 has 15 amino acids. Germline CDR1 reads SGHRS; CDR2 reads YFSETQ. The V gene end was trimmed by 4 bases and the J gene end by 6 bases; junction bases not matched to a gene: 10. The CDR3 spells CASSPRDSGADTQYF. CDR3 coding DNA: TGCGCCAGCAGCCCCCGGGATAGCGGGGCGGATACGCAGTATTTT.

The chain is built from TRBV5-4 and TRBJ2-5, with 7 bases that match TRBD2. Germline CDR1 and CDR2: SGHNT and YYREEE (reference sequence). The junction had 7 bases not matched to a gene; V was cut back by 4 bases and J by 1 base. The CDR3 contains 15 residues. The CDR3 region is CASSTSSGPQETQYF. CDR3 nucleotide sequence: TGTGCCAGCAGCACCTCTAGCGGCCCCCAAGAGACCCAGTACTTC.

In this sample, this clone turned up once. The chain is built from TRBV11-2 and TRBJ1-2; maybe TRBD1 (5 bases). The V end lost 4 bases, the J end lost 5 bases, and 23 bases lay between the germline ends. The CDR3 contains 17 residues. Germline CDR1 is SGHAT and CDR2 is FQNNGV. The CDR3 protein is CASSWNPPQGGVYGYTF. The CDR3 nucleotides read TGTGCCAGCAGCTGGAACCCCCCCCAGGGAGGGGTTTATGGCTACACCTTC.

The chain joins TRBV7-9 to TRBJ2-1; TRBD2 matches at 11 bases. The CDR3 has 15 amino acids. Trimming took 4 bases from V and 5 from J; bases not matched to a gene: 4. CDR1 and CDR2 from the germline V gene are SEHNR and FQNEAQ (reference sequence). This CDR3 is CASSSFSGGDNEQFF. The CDR3 DNA reads TGTGCCAGCAGCTCCTTTAGCGGGGGGGACAATGAGCAGTTCTTC.

J is TRBJ1-5 and V is TRBV2, with a tentative D call TRBD1 (5 bases). V was cut by 6 bases and J by 7 bases, with 19 bases left in between. The length of the CDR3 is 15 residues. Germline V CDR1 and CDR2: SNHLY, FYNNEI. CDR3 amino acids: CASSEYTGGGQPQHF. CDR3 DNA: TGTGCCAGCAGCGAATACACCGGGGGAGGCCAGCCCCAGCATTTT.

V is TRBV15 and J is TRBJ2-7, with 10 bases lining up with TRBD1. The CDR3 consists of 14 residues. V was pared by 5 bases and J by 1 base, with 2 bases of the junction left unmatched. The germline V gene encodes CDR1 LNHNV and CDR2 YYDKDF (reference sequence). The CDR3 sequence is CATSPGQGSYEQYF. DNA for the CDR3: TGTGCCACCAGCCCGGGACAGGGGTCCTACGAGCAGTACTTC. Together with reference TRBV15 and TRBJ2-7, the CDR3 gives the full variable domain: DAMVIQNPRYQVTQFGKPVTLSCSQTLNHNVMYWYQQKSSQAPKLLFHYYDKDFNNEADTPDNFQSRRPNTSFCFLDIRSPGLGDTAMYLCATSPGQGSYEQYFGPGTRLTVT.

The chain carries TRBV5-4 and TRBJ1-1; D is undetermined. Germline V gene sequence: CDR1 SGHNT, CDR2 YYREEE (reference sequence). The CDR3 length is 12 residues. V was shortened by 0 bases and J by 10 bases, with 10 bases between the two germline ends. The CDR3 DNA reads TGTGCCAGCAGCTTGGACTTGGCTGGAGCTTTCTTT. It translates to CASSLDLAGAFF.

This clone was observed a handful of times. The V and J genes are TRBV7-9 and TRBJ1-1; the D is unclear. The germline CDR1 and CDR2 sequences are SEHNR and FQNEAQ (reference sequence). The ends were cut back, 2 bases at V and 1 base at J, with 8 bases in the middle. The length of the CDR3 is 14 residues. The CDR3: CASSLSDPNTEAFF. CDR3 nucleotides: TGTGCCAGCAGCTTATCGGATCCGAACACTGAAGCTTTCTTT.

The chain joins TRBV29-1 to TRBJ2-1; no clear D. The CDR3 runs to 13 residues. V was pared by 1 base and J by 4 bases, with 8 bases between. Germline lookup yields CDR1 SQVTM and CDR2 ANQGSEA. CDR3 bases: TGCAGCGTTGAAGGGCTAGAGTACAATGAGCAGTTCTTC. The encoded protein is CSVEGLEYNEQFF.

The chain couples TRBV21-1 to TRBJ1-4; the table names TRBD1, a call not compared with the DNA. TRBV21-1 is listed as a pseudogene. CDR3 size: 14 residues. CDR3 region: CASRWGLSNEKLFF. Written as DNA, the CDR3 is TGTGCCAGCCGGTGGGGGCTGAGTAATGAAAAACTGTTTTTT.

The chain is built from TRBV12-2 and TRBJ1-5. TRBV12-2 is noted as a pseudogene. This CDR3 is 21 amino acids long. The CDR3 is CASRPFLRAGIPVSVNQPQHF. CDR3 sequence (DNA): TGTGCAAGTCGCCCTTTTCTTAGGGCTGGGATTCCCGTTTCAGTCAATCAGCCCCAGCATTTT.

The chain couples TRBV7-9 to TRBJ2-7; D not certain. CDR1 SEHNR and CDR2 FQNEAQ come from the germline V gene (reference sequence). This CDR3 contains 15 residues. V lost 1 base and J lost 0, with 10 bases in between. As DNA, the CDR3 is TGTGCCAGCAGCTTAGGTAACAGTTTCTCCTACGAGCAGTACTTC. Encoded protein: CASSLGNSFSYEQYF.

The gene calls are TRBV9 and TRBJ1-3; 7 bases line up with TRBD1. V was clipped by 4 bases and J by 2 bases; unmatched bases: 3. CDR1 and CDR2 from the germline V gene are SGDLS and YYNGEE. The CDR3 covers 14 residues. The DNA of the CDR3 is TGTGCCAGCAGCACCCAGGGGGCTGGAAACACCATATATTTT. Translation: CASSTQGAGNTIYF.

The rearrangement links TRBV11-2 to TRBJ1-2; D is ambiguous. This CDR3 has 16 residues. V shed 5 bases and J shed 0 bases, with 16 bases lying between them. CDR1 and CDR2 (germline): SGHAT, FQNNGV. CDR3 region: CASSLEWRPANYGYTF. The CDR3 DNA is TGTGCCAGCAGCCTCGAGTGGAGACCAGCTAACTATGGCTACACCTTC.

The V and J genes are TRBV12-5 and TRBJ1-1; D might be TRBD1 (6 bases). The V end lost 7 bases, the J end lost 8 bases, and 17 bases lay between the germline ends. This CDR3 comprises 13 residues. Looked up from germline, CDR1 is LGHNT and CDR2 is FRNRAP. CDR3 sequence (DNA): TGTGCTAGTGCCGTCGGGACACCAGTCGAAGCTTTCTTT. Its protein is CASAVGTPVEAFF.

The chain carries TRBV11-2 and TRBJ2-7; no definite D call. Germline V gene sequence: CDR1 SGHAT, CDR2 FQNNGV. The CDR3 sequence is 12 residues long. Trimming stripped 0 bases from V and 0 bases from J, with 0 bases between. The CDR3 DNA is TGTGCCAGCAGCTTAGACTCCTACGAGCAGTACTTC. Its translation: CASSLDSYEQYF.

The chain has TRBV7-3 and TRBJ2-3; D gene unclear. Trimming took off 2 bases at V and 0 bases at J, with 12 bases between the two ends. Germline V gene lookup returns CDR1 SGHTA and CDR2 FQGTGA. This CDR3 is 16 amino acids long. The CDR3 sequence is CASSLSRLTSTDTQYF. DNA for the CDR3: TGTGCCAGCAGCTTATCCCGCCTTACTAGCACAGATACGCAGTATTTT. Combining the CDR3 with reference TRBV7-3 and TRBJ2-3 gives the whole variable domain GAGVSQTPSNKVTEKGKYVELRCDPISGHTALYWYRQSLGQGPEFLIYFQGTGAADDSGLPNDRFFAVRPEGSVSTLKIQRTERGDSAVYLCASSLSRLTSTDTQYFGPGTRLTVL.

J is TRBJ2-3 and V is TRBV2, with no clear D. V was trimmed by 5 bases and J by 2 bases, leaving 14 bases between them. Germline lookup yields CDR1 SNHLY and CDR2 FYNNEI. The CDR3 has 15 residues. The CDR3 spells CASSPPLSPTDTQYF. The CDR3 nucleotides read TGTGCCAGCAGTCCGCCCCTCTCCCCCACAGATACGCAGTATTTT.

This clone is medium-sized (0.01 to 0.1%). This chain links TRBV7-9 with TRBJ1-1; D gene uncertain. Trimming left V 5 bases short and J 5 bases short, with 9 bases between. The CDR3 is 12 amino acids. Germline V gene data show CDR1 as SEHNR and CDR2 as FQNEAQ (reference sequence). CDR3 sequence (DNA): TGTGCCAGCAGCCCGAGCGAGACTGAAGCTTTCTTT. Translated, it gives CASSPSETEAFF.

Only one count was recorded for this clone. This rearrangement joins TRBV2 to TRBJ2-1, with 8 bases identical to TRBD1. The germline V gene encodes CDR1 SNHLY and CDR2 FYNNEI. The J segment lost 7 bases and the V segment lost 5 bases, leaving 4 bases of the junction unmatched. CDR3 length equals 13 residues. In nucleotides, the CDR3 is TGTGCCAGCAGTTATAACAGGGGGAATGAGCAGTTCTTC. As protein: CASSYNRGNEQFF.

V gene TRBV7-9 combines with J gene TRBJ2-5; 9 bases agree with TRBD2. V was clipped by 1 base and J by 2 bases; unmatched bases: 11. The CDR3 covers 18 residues. Germline V gene lookup returns CDR1 SEHNR and CDR2 FQNEAQ (reference sequence). CDR3 residues: CASSLVAGGPSGQETQYF. In DNA form, the CDR3 reads TGTGCCAGCAGCTTAGTCGCGGGGGGGCCCTCTGGGCAAGAGACCCAGTACTTC.

This clone was detected once. The chain combines TRBV7-6 with TRBJ2-1; the D gene is possibly TRBD2 (7 bases). The germline V gene has CDR1 SGHVS and CDR2 FNYEAQ. There are 15 residues in the CDR3. Trimming shortened V by 8 bases and J by 8 bases, and 22 bases separated the two germline ends. CDR3 sequence reads: CASGLGRGGADEQFF. CDR3 in DNA: TGTGCCAGCGGCCTGGGGCGAGGGGGGGCCGATGAGCAGTTCTTC.

V and J are TRBV5-8 and TRBJ2-1; TRBD2 matches 10 bases. The CDR3 is 15 amino acids. V lost 4 bases, J lost 2 bases, and 3 bases stayed unmatched. Germline lookup yields CDR1 SGHTS and CDR2 YDEGEE. CDR3 region: CASSPSGGAYNEQFF. CDR3 DNA sequence: TGTGCCAGCAGCCCGAGCGGGGGGGCCTACAATGAGCAGTTCTTC.

The chain joins TRBV6-5 to TRBJ2-1, with 9 bases that match TRBD2. CDR1 MNHEY and CDR2 SVGAGI come from the germline V gene. With V trimmed by 2 bases and J by 4 bases, 6 bases remained unmatched. The CDR3 runs to 16 residues. CDR3 amino acids: CASSYGGSGGYNEQFF. CDR3 sequence (DNA): TGTGCCAGCAGTTACGGGGGTAGCGGGGGTTACAATGAGCAGTTCTTC.

The rearrangement joins TRBV15 to TRBJ2-1; 7 bases are shared with TRBD1. Germline V CDR1 and CDR2: LNHNV, YYDKDF (reference sequence). The CDR3 is made up of 12 amino acids. The V segment lost 8 bases and the J segment 8 bases; nucleotides outside the gene matches: 6. For the CDR3, the DNA is TGTGCCACCGGCGACAGGGACGATGAGCAGTTCTTC. It translates to CATGDRDDEQFF. Looking up the rest from reference TRBV15 and TRBJ2-1 gives the full variable domain: DAMVIQNPRYQVTQFGKPVTLSCSQTLNHNVMYWYQQKSSQAPKLLFHYYDKDFNNEADTPDNFQSRRPNTSFCFLDIRSPGLGDTAMYLCATGDRDDEQFFGPGTRLTVL.

This chain joins TRBV2 and TRBJ2-7; 8 bases agree with TRBD2. The CDR3 runs 14 residues. Germline V gene data show CDR1 as SNHLY and CDR2 as FYNNEI. V lost 5 bases to trimming and J lost 4 bases; unmatched junction nucleotides: 7. The CDR3 region is CASSISGGRYEQYF. The CDR3 bases are TGTGCCAGCAGTATCTCGGGGGGGCGGTACGAGCAGTACTTC.

The CDR3 reads CASRHDRGGTEAFF. The CDR3 nucleotides are TGTGCCAGCAGACACGACAGGGGTGGCACTGAAGCTTTCTTT. The J gene is TRBJ1-1, the V gene TRBV6-1, with 8 nucleotides matching TRBD1. V lost 6 bases to trimming and J lost 4 bases; unmatched junction nucleotides: 7. This CDR3 region has 14 residues. Germline CDR1 and CDR2: MNHNS and SASEGT.